The 25 T cell receptor beta chains given below trace back to one sample, sequenced in a study of CD8+ T cells in alopecia areata. Extraction and reverse transcription of RNA yielded cDNA as the sequencing template. Data came from immunoSEQ multiplex PCR; TCRdb stores just in-frame clones and leaves some out. The sample consists of 160,000 or so clones, roughly 70% of them appearing once. This material consisted of CD8+ T cells sorted from blood, taken at week 0. These receptors were taken from a human donor with alopecia areata.

Regarding this clone: The same CDR3 also results from other DNA sequences found in this sample. The genes are TRBV11-2 and TRBJ2-7; unclear D gene. This CDR3 has 12 amino acids. Trimming left V 4 bases short and J 0 bases short, with 4 bases between. The V gene's germline CDR1 is SGHAT and CDR2 FQNNGV. The CDR3 loop is CASSSDSYEQYF. CDR3 sequence (DNA): TGTGCCAGCAGCTCCGACTCCTACGAGCAGTACTTC.

V and J are TRBV9 and TRBJ2-4; tentatively, D is TRBD1 or TRBD2 (5 bases each). The length of the CDR3 is 15 residues. The V end was cut by 0 bases, the J end by 0 bases, with 7 bases between. CDR1 is SGDLS and CDR2 is YYNGEE in the germline V gene. In DNA form, the CDR3 reads TGTGCCAGCAGCGTAGGGGACCGAGCCAAAAACATTCAGTACTTC. The encoded protein is CASSVGDRAKNIQYF. Full variable domain (remainder filled in from reference TRBV9 and TRBJ2-4): DSGVTQTPKHLITATGQRVTLRCSPRSGDLSVYWYQQSLDQGLQFLIQYYNGEERAKGNILERFSAQQFPDLHSELNLSSLELGDSALYFCASSVGDRAKNIQYFGAGTRLSVL.

The chain has TRBV11-1 and TRBJ2-3; tentatively, D is TRBD1 or TRBD2 (6 bases each). From germline, CDR1 is SGHAT and CDR2 FQDESV (reference sequence). The CDR3 runs to 14 residues. V dropped 4 bases and J dropped 6 bases, with 14 bases sitting between them. CDR3 sequence: CASSYRGPGDTQYF. As DNA, the CDR3 is TGTGCCAGCAGCTACCGGGGGCCGGGGGATACGCAGTATTTT.

The V and J genes are TRBV4-2 and TRBJ2-2; 9 nucleotides agree with TRBD2. Looked up from germline, CDR1 is LGHNA and CDR2 is YNFKEQ. The length of the CDR3 is 16 residues. Germline trimming cut 2 bases from V and 7 bases from J; bases unmatched to any gene: 8. The CDR3 region is CASSQSGTSSIGELFF. CDR3 nucleotides: TGTGCCAGCAGCCAATCCGGGACTAGCAGCATCGGGGAGCTGTTTTTT.

The rearrangement joins TRBV5-1 to TRBJ2-1, with TRBD2 matching 7 bases. The CDR3 sequence is 15 residues long. Trimming took 7 bases from V and 0 from J; bases not matched to a gene: 7. The germline gives CDR1 SGHRS, CDR2 YFSETQ. CDR3 sequence: CASGALADSYNEQFF. CDR3 DNA sequence: TGCGCCAGCGGGGCCCTAGCGGACTCCTACAATGAGCAGTTCTTC.

The genes are TRBV29-1 and TRBJ1-2, with 11 bases matching TRBD1. The germline gives CDR1 SQVTM, CDR2 ANQGSEA. The CDR3 covers 14 residues. V gave up 6 bases and J gave up 6 bases; unmatched junction bases: 9. In DNA form, the CDR3 reads TGCAGCGTGGACGGACAGGGGGCGCATCATGGCTACACCTTC. Its protein is CSVDGQGAHHGYTF.

Regarding this clone: The junction and the germline gene differ at one end; a read error may be behind it. The V and J genes are TRBV10-3 and TRBJ2-2, with 7 bases lining up with TRBD1. The CDR3 is 18 amino acids. Germline assignment: CDR1 ENHRY and CDR2 SYGVKD. For the CDR3, the DNA is TGTGCCAGCAGTACGGGACAGCAATCGACACTACTCACCGGGGAGCTGTTTTTT. Protein product: CASSTGQQSTLLTGELFF.

The V call is TRBV19, the J call TRBJ2-7; 8 positions agree with TRBD1. This CDR3 is built from 15 residues. Germline loops: CDR1 LNHDA, CDR2 SQIVND (reference sequence). J lost 1 base, V lost 3 bases, and 5 bases had no gene match. The CDR3, as DNA: TGTGCCAGTAGTATCGGTGGGACAGGATCCTACGAGCAGTACTTC. Translated, it gives CASSIGGTGSYEQYF.

The CDR3 sequence is CASSPIRAGGPYSYNEQFF. CDR3 nucleotides: TGTGCCAGCAGCCCCATTCGTGCGGGGGGCCCCTACTCCTACAATGAGCAGTTCTTC. The rearrangement joins TRBV7-8 to TRBJ2-1; 8 bases map to TRBD2. The germline V gene encodes CDR1 SGHVS and CDR2 FQNEAQ. The CDR3 is 19 amino acids. V was pared by 5 bases and J by 0 bases, with 15 bases of the junction left unmatched.

The sample holds one count of this clone. This chain joins TRBV12-5 and TRBJ1-1; D is uncertain. The germline V and J ends were trimmed by 9 bases and 5 bases, with 16 bases remaining between them. CDR3 size: 13 residues. Germline-derived CDR1 and CDR2 are LGHNT and FRNRAP. CDR3 nucleotide sequence: TGTGCTAGCAGCTCCGGGAAGTGGACTGAAGCTTTCTTT. Protein product: CASSSGKWTEAFF.

The V gene is TRBV27, the J gene TRBJ1-4, with D tentatively TRBD1 (6 bases). Germline CDR1 reads MNHEY; CDR2 reads SMNVEV (reference sequence). V was pared by 2 bases and J by 8 bases, with 9 bases between. This CDR3 has 13 amino acids. CDR3 amino acids: CASSLAGVEKLFF. The CDR3 coding sequence is TGTGCCAGCAGTTTAGCAGGGGTCGAAAAACTGTTTTTT.

This clone has only one observation. The chain recombines TRBV7-9 with TRBJ2-7, with 12 bases that match TRBD2. Per the germline V gene, CDR1 is SEHNR and CDR2 is FQNEAQ (reference sequence). After removal of 5 bases from V and 6 bases from J, the junction contained 5 bases not matched to a gene. The CDR3 has 14 residues. The CDR3 here is CASSPGLAGREQYF. Here the CDR3 DNA reads TGTGCCAGCAGCCCCGGACTAGCGGGGCGCGAGCAGTACTTC. Filled out from reference TRBV7-9 and TRBJ2-7, the complete variable domain reads DTGVSQNPRHKITKRGQNVTFRCDPISEHNRLYWYRQTLGQGPEFLTYFQNEAQLEKSRLLSDRFSAERPKGSFSTLEIQRTEQGDSAMYLCASSPGLAGREQYFGPGTRLTVT.

The V gene is TRBV29-1, the J gene TRBJ1-2, with 7 bases matching TRBD1. The CDR3 contains 12 residues. CDR1 and CDR2 from the germline V gene are SQVTM and ANQGSEA. V lost 6 bases, J lost 6 bases, and 7 bases stayed unmatched. CDR3 sequence reads: CSVEDRFNGYTF. The CDR3, as DNA: TGCAGCGTGGAGGACAGGTTCAATGGCTACACCTTC.

V usage is TRBV2 and J usage is TRBJ2-1; TRBD2 matches 11 bases. Looked up from germline, CDR1 is SNHLY and CDR2 is FYNNEI. V lost 10 bases to trimming and J lost 3 bases; unmatched junction nucleotides: 5. The CDR3 covers 14 residues. The DNA of the CDR3 is TGTGCCAAGACGACTAGCGGGGACTACAATGAGCAGTTCTTC. Translation: CAKTTSGDYNEQFF.

This clone was picked up one time. V usage is TRBV13 and J usage is TRBJ1-1, with TRBD1 as a possible D gene (5 bases). CDR3 size: 14 residues. The germline V gene encodes CDR1 PRHDT and CDR2 FYEKMQ (reference sequence). Trimming stripped 5 bases from V and 0 bases from J, with 10 bases between. Written as DNA, the CDR3 is TGTGCCAGCAGCGACGGGACGGTGAACACTGAAGCTTTCTTT. Amino acid sequence: CASSDGTVNTEAFF.

The gene calls are TRBV6-5 and TRBJ1-2; D remains ambiguous. This CDR3 is 14 amino acids long. V lost 8 bases to trimming and J lost 3 bases, with 16 bases between them. Germline lookup yields CDR1 MNHEY and CDR2 SVGAGI. CDR3 loop: CASWIGGSDYGYTF. The CDR3 DNA sequence: TGTGCCAGCTGGATAGGAGGCAGTGACTATGGCTACACCTTC.

This chain uses TRBV15 with TRBJ2-7; 7 nucleotides match TRBD1. Germline CDR1 and CDR2: LNHNV and YYDKDF (reference sequence). V trimming: 0 bases; J trimming: 0 bases; junction bases outside the gene matches: 2. The length of the CDR3 is 15 residues. The CDR3 nucleotides are TGTGCCACCAGCAGAGACCGGGACAGCTCCTACGAGCAGTACTTC. Residues: CATSRDRDSSYEQYF.

This clone was seen more than once but under ten times. This chain uses TRBV14 with TRBJ2-3; D unresolved. Trimming left V 2 bases short and J 2 bases short, with 11 bases between. The CDR3 is made up of 15 amino acids. Germline V CDR1 and CDR2: SGHDN, FVKESK. CDR3 amino acids: CASSQNPIYTDTQYF. The CDR3 bases are TGTGCCAGCAGCCAAAACCCGATATACACAGATACGCAGTATTTT. The variable domain in full, completed from reference TRBV14 and TRBJ2-3, reads EAGVTQFPSHSVIEKGQTVTLRCDPISGHDNLYWYRRVMGKEIKFLLHFVKESKQDESGMPNNRFLAERTGGTYSTLKVQPAELEDSGVYFCASSQNPIYTDTQYFGPGTRLTVL.

The gene calls are TRBV11-2 and TRBJ2-3, with TRBD1 as a possible D gene (6 bases). Germline V CDR1 and CDR2: SGHAT, FQNNGV. V was clipped by 2 bases and J by 5 bases, with 11 bases between them. The CDR3 length is 14 residues. The CDR3: CASSLWGLGDTQYF. In DNA form, the CDR3 reads TGTGCCAGCAGCTTATGGGGGCTAGGAGATACGCAGTATTTT.

The gene calls are TRBV2 and TRBJ2-3, with 7 positions matching TRBD2. V lost 4 bases to trimming and J lost 14 bases; unmatched junction nucleotides: 3. There are 10 residues in the CDR3. CDR1 is SNHLY and CDR2 is FYNNEI in the germline V gene. CDR3 sequence: CASSATSRYF. For the CDR3, the DNA is TGTGCCAGCAGTGCGACTAGCCGGTATTTT. Filled out from reference TRBV2 and TRBJ2-3, the complete variable domain reads EPEVTQTPSHQVTQMGQEVILRCVPISNHLYFYWYRQILGQKVEFLVSFYNNEISEKSEIFDDQFSVERPDGSNFTLKIRSTKLEDSAMYFCASSATSRYFGPGTRLTVL.

This chain joins TRBV29-1 and TRBJ2-2, with TRBD1 matching 9 bases. V shed 7 bases, J shed 8 bases, and the junction held 8 bases outside the gene matches. Germline V lookup: CDR1 SQVTM, CDR2 ANQGSEA. This CDR3 has 13 amino acids. CDR3 coding DNA: TGCAGCGCTCTACAGGGGGCGTCGGGGGAGCTGTTTTTT. Its protein product is CSALQGASGELFF.

This clone has just a few counts. The chain uses TRBV29-1 and TRBJ2-3; D is ambiguous. Germline lookup yields CDR1 SQVTM and CDR2 ANQGSEA. CDR3 length equals 14 residues. V was trimmed by 8 bases and J by 4 bases, leaving 19 bases between them. CDR3 sequence reads: CSSSTEWPADTQYF. CDR3 DNA sequence: TGCAGCTCCAGCACGGAGTGGCCGGCAGATACGCAGTATTTT.

This clone was picked up a small number of times. The J gene is TRBJ2-1, the V gene TRBV5-6, with TRBD2 matching over 12 bases. The CDR3 contains 15 residues. After removal of 4 bases from V and 8 bases from J, the junction contained 7 bases not matched to a gene. Germline values: CDR1 SGHDT, CDR2 YYEEEE. CDR3 sequence reads: CASSPTSGGFYEQFF. The DNA of the CDR3 is TGTGCCAGCAGCCCTACTAGCGGGGGGTTCTATGAGCAGTTCTTC.

This chain links TRBV5-1 with TRBJ2-1; D is unclear. Between the trimmed V and J ends, which lost 6 bases and 2 bases, there was a span of 12 bases. The CDR3 is 14 amino acids. The germline V gene has CDR1 SGHRS and CDR2 YFSETQ. CDR3 protein: CASTDILTYNEQFF. CDR3 nucleotide sequence: TGCGCCAGCACCGACATCCTCACCTACAATGAGCAGTTCTTC.

The chain has TRBV2 and TRBJ2-1, with D possibly being TRBD2 (5 bases). Germline V lookup: CDR1 SNHLY, CDR2 FYNNEI. V lost 5 bases and J lost 4, with 9 bases in between. The CDR3 length is 13 residues. The DNA of the CDR3 is TGTGCCAGCAGTACCACGGGGTACAATGAGCAGTTCTTC. As protein: CASSTTGYNEQFF.